This T cell receptor (beta chain) was identified in a study of CD8+CD57+ T cells in acquired aplastic anemia. Study in general: DNA per sorted CD4+ or CD8+ sample ranged roughly 0.19 to 27.4 ug, averaging about 3.4 ug.

The CDR3 is 14 residues long. Germline V CDR1 and CDR2: SGHDT, YYEEEE. The V end lost 3 bases, the J end lost 0 bases, and 6 bases lay between the germline ends. Study-wide results and limits: Simpson's diversity of CD8+ cells was not significantly different in patients compared with controls. Sharing between patients and controls was observed for twenty-nine CD8+ CDR3 sequences.

Patients included in sequencing had previously demonstrated CD8+CD57+ cell expansion by flow cytometry. Blood samples were obtained from patients who had received no prior therapy. Investigators profiled TCR beta VDJ and CDR3 from genomic DNA template. TCRdb used MiXCR to reprocess the reads, holding one entry per CDR3 protein. The sample lists approximately 220,000 distinct CDR3 sequences; 45% to 50% were seen once. This clonotype occurred many times. As yet, its antigen is unknown. This receptor was obtained from a human donor with aplastic anemia. The chain carries TRBV5-6 and TRBJ1-4, with D unresolved. The sample taken for sequencing was sorted CD4+, CD8+, or CD8+CD57+ T cells (not recorded which) from PBMCs. CDR3 residues: CASSSVSTNEKLFF. CDR3 DNA: TGTGCCAGCAGCTCCGTTTCAACTAATGAAAAACTGTTTTTT.